What follows is one T cell receptor beta chain and its context. Its specificity is not known. This sample is part of a study of beta chain features in type 1 diabetes. CD4+ cells of the naive, central memory, regulatory and stem cell-like memory types were sorted via CD45RO/CCR7/CD25/CD127/CD95/CD27. General study results and limits: Significant though moderate, a shortening of TCRB CDR3s appeared in all four CD4+ subsets of Type 1 diabetes patients.

Of the isolated RNA, all was reverse transcribed, and so the sequenced material was expressed TCRB transcripts. Using immunoSEQ multiplex PCR, the repertoire was profiled, and TCRdb retains in-frame clones only, with some absent. The repertoire holds fewer than 450,000 clones, with approximately 12% as singletons. CDR3 length: 14 residues. Germline V gene sequence: CDR1 LGHNT, CDR2 FRNRAP. J lost 9 bases, V lost 5 bases, and 6 bases had no gene match. The chain carries TRBV12-5 and TRBJ2-1; TRBD2 agrees at 11 bases. This TCR came from a woman younger than 35 with type 1 diabetes. The sequenced sample consisted of naive CD4+ T cells from blood. The CDR3 DNA reads as TGTGCTAGTGGTCCAACCGGGACTAGCGGTGAGCAGTTCTTC. Translating gives CASGPTGTSGEQFF.